Below, one T cell receptor beta chain is given with its context. These data are taken from a study of identical twins. TCRdb re-derived calls from the 5' RACE reads in MiXCR, one entry per CDR3 protein. The sample gives about 220,000 distinct CDR3 sequences, approximately 9% of which show up once; over 4.5% is in the top ten. This clonotype was sampled from a woman between 18 and 30 years old in good health. Specimen: memory (CD45RO+) T cells sorted from blood.

CDR3 protein: CASSPLITGLAGVGNEQFF. In DNA form, the CDR3 reads TGTGCCAGCTCACCCTTAATTACGGGACTAGCGGGAGTTGGCAATGAGCAGTTCTTC. The J gene is TRBJ2-1, the V gene TRBV18, with 14 bases matching TRBD2. Germline CDR1 reads KGHSH; CDR2 reads LQKENI. This CDR3 has 19 residues. V shed 3 bases, J shed 6 bases, and the junction held 13 bases outside the gene matches.